One sample yielded the 20 T cell receptor beta chains listed below, sequenced in a study of T cell repertoires in cytomegalovirus infection. These receptors' antigens are unknown. From the reads, TCRdb called clonotypes with MiXCR, one entry per CDR3 protein. The sample carries about 700,000 distinct CDR3 sequences, around 35% recorded once. The sample was cultured PBMCs, taken from culture after CMV antigen stimulation. All receptors come from a human donor in good health (CMV status not recorded). Some clones in this sample may be carry-over from other donors' samples.

Written as DNA, the CDR3 is TGTGCCGCCGGGGCTTCCGGCAGGGGAGAGACCCAGTACTTC. Translation gives CAAGASGRGETQYF. The rearrangement links TRBV10-3 to TRBJ2-5, with TRBD1 as a possible D gene (6 bases). This CDR3 spans 14 amino acids. The V end was cut by 11 bases, the J end by 4 bases, with 20 bases between. Germline values: CDR1 ENHRY, CDR2 SYGVKD.

Here the CDR3 reads CASSYLESTEAFF. The CDR3 region has the DNA TGTGCCAGCAGTTACTTAGAAAGCACTGAAGCTTTCTTT. The V gene is TRBV6-6, the J gene TRBJ1-1; D is uncertain. There are 13 residues in the CDR3. V lost 1 base to trimming and J lost 4 bases, with 7 bases between them. Germline-derived CDR1 and CDR2 are MNHNY and SVGAGI (reference sequence).

This clonotype was observed many times. The V gene is TRBV10-2, the J gene TRBJ2-7; D uncertain. V gave up 6 bases and J gave up 6 bases, with 12 bases separating them. The CDR3 runs to 12 residues. Looked up from germline, CDR1 is WSHSY and CDR2 is SAAADI. CDR3 loop: CASSLVLGEQYF. CDR3 coding DNA: TGCGCCAGCAGCCTAGTGTTGGGCGAGCAGTACTTC.

The chain couples TRBV7-6 to TRBJ2-3; D perhaps matches TRBD2 (5 bases). The CDR3 has 16 amino acids. V lost 2 bases and J 2 bases, leaving 14 bases between the germline ends. The germline CDR1 and CDR2 sequences are SGHVS and FNYEAQ. CDR3 loop: CASSLSSGTVTDTQYF. The CDR3 DNA sequence: TGTGCCAGCAGCTTATCCAGCGGAACGGTCACAGATACGCAGTATTTT.

The J gene is TRBJ2-2, the V gene TRBV7-2, with 10 bases matching TRBD1. CDR1 and CDR2 (germline): SGHTA, FQGNSA. The CDR3 is 15 amino acids. V was clipped by 5 bases and J by 6 bases; unmatched bases: 6. CDR3 loop: CASSTGQGGAGELFF. The CDR3 coding sequence is TGTGCCAGCAGCACCGGACAGGGGGGCGCCGGGGAGCTGTTTTTT.

This clonotype was counted between two and nine times. This chain joins TRBV7-2 and TRBJ2-3; unclear D gene. CDR3 length: 15 amino acids. The germline V gene has CDR1 SGHTA and CDR2 FQGNSA. With 0 bases removed from V and 3 bases from J, the gap between germline ends came to 10 bases. The CDR3 here is CASSLALLRTDTQYF. Written as DNA, the CDR3 is TGTGCCAGCAGCTTAGCGCTATTGAGGACAGATACGCAGTATTTT.

CDR3 region: CATELPSLNEQFF. CDR3 nucleotides: TGTGCCACAGAACTACCGTCCCTCAATGAGCAGTTCTTC. J is TRBJ2-1 and V is TRBV19, with unresolved D. The CDR3 runs to 13 residues. Looked up from germline, CDR1 is LNHDA and CDR2 is SQIVND (reference sequence). V was clipped by 10 bases and J by 6 bases, with 16 bases between them.

This clonotype was detected only a few times. The genes are TRBV6-1 and TRBJ1-1, with no clear D. The V gene lost 7 bases and the J gene lost 4 bases, with 19 bases spanning the gap. The CDR3 contains 15 residues. Germline V lookup: CDR1 MNHNS, CDR2 SASEGT. In DNA, the CDR3 is TGTGCCAGCAAAGGTATTAGTCAATTGAGCACTGAAGCTTTCTTT. Its translation is CASKGISQLSTEAFF.

This clonotype was counted many times. V and J are TRBV7-2 and TRBJ1-1, with 8 nucleotides matching TRBD1. Germline lookup yields CDR1 SGHTA and CDR2 FQGNSA. The CDR3 contains 15 residues. After removal of 1 base from V and 0 bases from J, the junction contained 1 base not matched to a gene. The CDR3 reads CASSLGQGMNTEAFF. The CDR3 bases are TGTGCCAGCAGCTTAGGACAGGGGATGAACACTGAAGCTTTCTTT.

This clonotype was detected only once. The chain links TRBV12-3 or TRBV12-4 to TRBJ1-4, with TRBD1 matching 9 bases. The CDR3 extends over 15 amino acids. V was pared by 1 base and J by 8 bases, with 5 bases of the junction left unmatched. The CDR3 nucleotides read TGTGCCAGCAGTTTAGGGGACAGGGCGGGAGAAAAACTGTTTTTT. It encodes CASSLGDRAGEKLFF.

The CDR3 DNA sequence: TGCGCCAGCACCCTCGGGGGACAGGTCTCACCCTACTATGGCTACACCTTC. It codes for CASTLGGQVSPYYGYTF. This rearrangement joins TRBV5-1 to TRBJ1-2; 8 bases align to TRBD1. Germline-derived CDR1 and CDR2 are SGHRS and YFSETQ. The CDR3 covers 17 residues. The V segment lost 6 bases and the J segment 3 bases; nucleotides outside the gene matches: 16.

This clonotype was seen a handful of times. The chain is built from TRBV7-2 and TRBJ2-1, with unresolved D. The V gene's germline CDR1 is SGHTA and CDR2 FQGNSA. CDR3 size: 12 residues. Trimming pared 5 bases from V and 9 bases from J, leaving 11 bases between. The CDR3 DNA reads as TGTGCCAGCAGCCCCTATACGGGTGAGCAGTTCTTC. Amino acids: CASSPYTGEQFF. The full variable domain, completed using reference TRBV7-2 and TRBJ2-1, is GAGVSQSPSNKVTEKGKDVELRCDPISGHTALYWYRQSLGQGLEFLIYFQGNSAPDKSGLPSDRFSAERTGGSVSTLTIQRTQQEDSAVYLCASSPYTGEQFFGPGTRLTVL.

The chain uses TRBV6-2 or TRBV6-3 and TRBJ2-2; tentatively, D is TRBD1 or TRBD2 (5 bases each). Germline loops: CDR1 MNHEY, CDR2 SVGEGT. V lost 6 bases, J lost 6 bases, and 8 bases lay in between. This CDR3 has 12 residues. The CDR3: CASSTGPGELFF. CDR3 DNA: TGTGCCAGCAGCACGGGACCCGGGGAGCTGTTTTTT.

This clonotype was detected many times. The chain is built from TRBV7-8 and TRBJ2-3; TRBD2 agrees at 10 bases. The V segment lost 4 bases and the J segment 8 bases; nucleotides outside the gene matches: 6. Germline V gene data show CDR1 as SGHVS and CDR2 as FQNEAQ. The CDR3 covers 14 residues. The CDR3 DNA reads TGTGCCAGCAGCTCCACCGGGACTAGCGTTACGCAGTATTTT. The encoded protein is CASSSTGTSVTQYF.

The chain uses TRBV7-9 and TRBJ1-1, with D unresolved. The CDR3 contains 13 residues. Between the trimmed V and J ends, which lost 3 bases and 3 bases, there was a span of 8 bases. Germline V gene lookup returns CDR1 SEHNR and CDR2 FQNEAQ (reference sequence). The CDR3 sequence: CASSFNQYTEAFF. For the CDR3, the DNA is TGTGCCAGCAGCTTCAACCAGTACACTGAAGCTTTCTTT.

The V gene is TRBV7-6, the J gene TRBJ2-3, with TRBD2 matching 11 bases. This CDR3 has 14 amino acids. Germline assignment: CDR1 SGHVS and CDR2 FNYEAQ. V was clipped by 1 base and J by 14 bases; unmatched bases: 8. This chain's CDR3 is CASSLVFSGGAWYF. CDR3 nucleotides: TGTGCCAGCAGCTTAGTCTTTAGCGGGGGGGCCTGGTATTTT.

This chain links TRBV6-1 with TRBJ2-3; 8 bases are a match to TRBD1. The trim removed 2 bases at V and 5 bases at J, leaving 9 bases unmatched. CDR3 size: 16 residues. The germline gives CDR1 MNHNS, CDR2 SASEGT. The CDR3 here is CASSEIQGAVGDTQYF. The CDR3 coding sequence is TGTGCCAGCAGTGAAATCCAGGGGGCTGTAGGAGATACGCAGTATTTT.

The CDR3 DNA reads TGTGCCAGCAGCCAAGCTAGGGGAGGGATAGTCAACAATGAGCAGTTCTTC. Its translation: CASSQARGGIVNNEQFF. This sequence joins TRBV14 and TRBJ2-1; 7 bases fit TRBD2. Unmatched junction bases numbered 11, after V lost 1 base and J lost 5 bases. CDR1 is SGHDN and CDR2 is FVKESK in the germline V gene. The CDR3 has 17 amino acids.

With regard to this clonotype: An end of the junction does not agree with germline; a read error may underlie this. The chain carries TRBV5-6 and TRBJ2-7, with D perhaps TRBD1 (6 bases). The CDR3 consists of 15 residues. The V gene's germline CDR1 is SGHDT and CDR2 YYEEEE. CDR3 protein: CACSIDRSSRYEQYF. The CDR3 nucleotides read TGTGCCTGCAGCATCGACAGGTCCAGCCGCTACGAGCAGTACTTC. Variable domain in full (rest from reference TRBV5-6 and TRBJ2-7): DAGVTQSPTHLIKTRGQQVTLRCSPKSGHDTVSWYQQALGQGPQFIFQYYEEEERQRGNFPDRFSGHQFPNYSSELNVNALLLGDSALYLCACSIDRSSRYEQYFGPGTRLTVT.

The V and J genes are TRBV20-1 and TRBJ2-7, with 7 nucleotides matching TRBD2. The CDR3 spans 15 residues. The J segment lost 3 bases and the V segment lost 2 bases, leaving 10 bases of the junction unmatched. Germline V gene data show CDR1 as DFQATT and CDR2 as SNEGSKA (reference sequence). CDR3 sequence (DNA): TGCAGTGCTAGAATCCGACTAGCCGGCCGCTACGAGCAGTACTTC. This codes for CSARIRLAGRYEQYF.